This TCR beta chain was documented in a study of T cells in Graves' hyperthyroidism and ophthalmopathy. Hyperthyroidism patients were newly diagnosed, had disease duration under 2 months, and were aged 18 to 65 years. The CDR3 spans 16 residues. Germline CDR1 and CDR2: KGHSH and LQKENI. After removal of 6 bases from V and 1 base from J, the junction contained 8 bases not matched to a gene. The TCR beta CDR3 regions underwent amplification using RNA transcripts as the source. An initial round of RT-PCR targeting the TCR CDR3 relied on the HTBI primer set. TCRdb re-called the multiplex PCR reads with MiXCR, one entry per CDR3 protein. Here the sample spans about 690,000 distinct CDR3 sequences, 15% to 20% being singletons.

The sample comprised blood. This TCR derives from a man aged 45 to 65 with Graves' hyperthyroidism. This chain connects TRBV18 to TRBJ2-2, with 7 bases aligning to TRBD1. The CDR3 nucleotides are TGTGCCAGCTCTCTTGACAGGGAACTGAACACCGGGGAGCTGTTTTTT. Translated: CASSLDRELNTGELFF.